The text below deals with one T cell receptor beta chain. This clone was seen only once. Its antigen is currently not known. Qualities for individual bases were not recorded, and no much larger clone is one base off. The record originates from a study of siplizumab effects on memory and regulatory T cells (dated by TCRdb to the late 2010s). Some background on the complete study: Across seven to nine responder-stimulator pairs, paired mixed lymphocyte reactions were conducted with siplizumab at 1 ug/mL and without drug. The study examined how the anti-CD2 antibody siplizumab affects alloreactive T-cell subsets in allogeneic mixed lymphocyte reactions built from human PBMCs.

The trim is 3 bases for V and 5 bases for J, with a gap of 14 bases between the germline ends. The germline V gene specifies KGHSH as CDR1 and LQKENI as CDR2. CDR3 length: 14 amino acids, cysteine to phenylalanine. Just the 42-base CDR3 DNA is kept, in frame starting at base 1. What the study reported, not specific to this receptor: Among mappable alloreactive CD4+ clones, the Treg-derived fraction averaged approximately 72% with siplizumab versus around 25% in control reactions. Siplizumab significantly lowered the cumulative frequency of alloreactive sequences that could be traced to unstimulated CD4+ memory T cells. A naive or memory phenotype could not be assigned to roughly 80-95% of proliferating CD4+ or CD8+ clones. Sequences below about 10^-5 frequency were poorly captured, so only a minor fraction of alloreactive clones could be mapped to unstimulated subsets. Unstimulated naive T cells appeared more diverse than memory T cells, and naive cells seemed to contribute substantially to the alloresponse. No functional confirmation was obtained for the suppressive function of proliferating Tregs from siplizumab cultures.

The library was produced with the immunoSEQ multiplex PCR assay. The deep sequencing platform assayed about 90,000 TCR templates per sample. Genomic DNA extracted from sorted T cells was used for TCRbeta CDR3 sequencing. Turning to the authors' computational methods: The R programming language was used for clonal analysis of TCRbeta CDR3 data. Alloreactive CD4+ and CD8+ clones were identified by comparing unstimulated samples to CFSE-low samples taken after the reaction. Regulatory or non-regulatory origin of alloreactive CD4+ clones was assigned by matching sequences to the sorted unstimulated Treg and non-Treg repertoires. TCRdb's version of the immuneACCESS table is confined to in-frame rearrangements and falls short of the full clone set. An unresolved V gene accounts for under half of the shortfall where checked; the remainder is of unknown origin. That table furnishes V, J and clone size, whereas the DNA furnished D and trimming. This sample is represented by 20,000 or so clones; approximately 44% of them were singletons. The ten largest clonotypes hold roughly 6.2% of the sample.

Cells in the mixed lymphocyte reaction were cultured together at 37 degrees C for about 6 days. Responder PBMCs were labelled with CFSE and stimulator PBMCs with Violet Dye, then combined at a 1:1 ratio. TCRbeta CDR3 sequencing was performed on sorted unstimulated T cells and on proliferating T cells recovered from mixed lymphocyte reactions. Fresh whole blood from 9 to 10 HLA-typed healthy donors served as the source for isolating PBMCs. After the mixed lymphocyte reaction, proliferating CFSE-low responder T cells were FACS-sorted for TCR sequencing. This TCR was recovered from a human donor in good health; the cells came from an allogeneic mixed lymphocyte reaction. Some clones in this sample may be carry-over from other donors' samples. This receptor chain uses TRBV18 and TRBJ2-7, and the D gene may be TRBD2, 5 bases matching. Sequencing used CFSE-low (dividing) CD4+ T cells sorted from an allogeneic mixed lymphocyte reaction. The CDR3 protein sequence reads: CASSPLTSFNEQYF. The DNA reads as follows: TGTGCCAGCTCACCTCTAACTAGTTTCAACGAGCAGTACTTC.